One and the same sample provided the 14 T cell receptor beta chains below, sequenced in a study of early T cells in non-severe SARS-CoV-2 infection. TCRdb fed the 5' RACE reads into MiXCR, producing one record per CDR3 protein. The sample includes 84,000 or so distinct CDR3 sequences, roughly 13% of them seen just once. The sample taken for sequencing was whole blood. The origin of the receptors is an adult who was a healthcare worker with PCR-confirmed SARS-CoV-2 infection or an uninfected control (not recorded which).

The rearrangement links TRBV6-1 to TRBJ1-1; TRBD1 aligns across 8 bases. The CDR3 consists of 14 residues. V lost 6 bases to trimming and J lost 1 base; unmatched junction nucleotides: 4. The V gene's germline CDR1 is MNHNS and CDR2 SASEGT. Here the CDR3 DNA reads TGTGCCAGCAGGGGGGACAGGCAGAACACTGAAGCTTTCTTT. It yields the protein CASRGDRQNTEAFF.

Regarding this clonotype: This may be a read error, as it is one base from a much larger clone. The chain links TRBV5-8 to TRBJ1-6, with D hard to call. Deletions cut 3 bases from V and 5 bases from J, with 0 bases between. This CDR3 region has 11 residues. Germline V gives CDR1 SGHTS, CDR2 YDEGEE. The CDR3 bases are TGTGCCAGCAGCTATAATTCACCCCTCCACTTT. Translating gives CASSYNSPLHF.

This clonotype showed up just a few times. The chain carries TRBV6-6 and TRBJ1-2; TRBD1 aligns across 8 bases. Looked up from germline, CDR1 is MNHNY and CDR2 is SVGAGI (reference sequence). CDR3 length: 17 residues. Losses at the gene ends were 6 bases for V and 4 bases for J; bases not matched to a gene: 16. The CDR3 reads CASSLDPDRGYGYGYTF. The CDR3 DNA follows: TGTGCCAGCAGCCTCGACCCCGACAGGGGTTATGGCTATGGCTACACCTTC.

The chain joins TRBV20-1 to TRBJ2-7; D is unresolved. Trimming removed 6 bases from V and 6 bases from J, with 21 bases in between. This CDR3 region has 14 residues. Germline V gene lookup returns CDR1 DFQATT and CDR2 SNEGSKA (reference sequence). In DNA, the CDR3 is TGCAGTGCCTTGGGCCCCGGTCGATCAGGCGAGCAGTACTTC. This sequence encodes CSALGPGRSGEQYF.

The rearrangement uses TRBV5-1 and TRBJ2-1; D is uncertain. Per germline, CDR1 SGHRS and CDR2 YFSETQ. The CDR3 contains 15 residues. V gave up 3 bases and J gave up 4 bases, with 14 bases separating them. The CDR3 loop is CASSSVGRDYNEQFF. CDR3 nucleotide sequence: TGCGCCAGCAGCTCCGTCGGTAGGGATTACAATGAGCAGTTCTTC.

This clonotype has more than one count but fewer than ten. Here the CDR3 reads CATSDFGPEADTQYF. CDR3 DNA sequence: TGTGCCACCAGTGACTTTGGACCAGAGGCAGATACGCAGTATTTT. The V gene is TRBV24-1, the J gene TRBJ2-3; D is uncertain. The CDR3 covers 15 residues. Deletions cut 4 bases from V and 4 bases from J, with 14 bases between. In germline, CDR1 is KGHDR, CDR2 SFDVKD.

This clonotype was seen more than once but under ten times. J is TRBJ1-5 and V is TRBV6-1; 9 positions match TRBD1. The CDR3 extends over 14 amino acids. J lost 4 bases, V lost 7 bases, and 5 bases had no gene match. The germline CDR1 and CDR2 sequences are MNHNS and SASEGT. This chain's CDR3 is CASNPTGGNQPQHF. Here the CDR3 DNA reads TGTGCCAGCAACCCGACAGGGGGTAATCAGCCCCAGCATTTT.

This clonotype was detected only a few times. CDR3 sequence: CASSLAPRSGNEQYF. The CDR3 DNA sequence: TGTGCCAGCAGCTTGGCCCCCCGCTCAGGCAACGAGCAGTACTTC. The J gene is TRBJ2-7, the V gene TRBV5-6; D ambiguous. Trimming left V 0 bases short and J 5 bases short, with 15 bases between. CDR1 is SGHDT, CDR2 YYEEEE, per germline. CDR3 length: 15 residues.

This sequence joins TRBV14 and TRBJ2-3, with 11 bases aligning to TRBD1. Trimming removed 2 bases from V and 4 bases from J; junction bases left unmatched: 2. This CDR3 is built from 15 residues. The germline V gene encodes CDR1 SGHDN and CDR2 FVKESK. The CDR3 DNA reads as TGTGCCAGCAGCCAACGGACAGGGGGCGCAGATACGCAGTATTTT. Translation: CASSQRTGGADTQYF.

V is TRBV12-3 or TRBV12-4 and J is TRBJ1-2, with D possibly matching TRBD1 (5 bases). Trimming removed 3 bases at V and 5 bases at J, with 10 bases between. This CDR3 contains 13 residues. CDR3 sequence reads: CASSFEGPYGYTF. DNA of the CDR3: TGTGCCAGCAGTTTTGAGGGGCCTTATGGCTACACCTTC.

This clonotype was seen only a few times. V gene TRBV2 combines with J gene TRBJ2-1; a possible D gene is TRBD1 (6 bases). Germline CDR1 is SNHLY and CDR2 is FYNNEI. The V gene lost 0 bases and the J gene lost 7 bases, with 19 bases spanning the gap. This CDR3 region has 17 residues. The CDR3 loop is CASSEADQGILINEQFF. The DNA for the CDR3 is TGTGCCAGCAGTGAAGCGGATCAGGGGATTTTAATAAATGAGCAGTTCTTC.

This chain uses TRBV29-1 with TRBJ1-1; D gene ambiguous. The germline gives CDR1 SQVTM, CDR2 ANQGSEA. The CDR3 consists of 13 residues. V was pared by 4 bases and J by 0 bases, with 9 bases between. The CDR3 DNA is TGCAGCGTTGTATCCGGGCTGAACACTGAAGCTTTCTTT. Its protein is CSVVSGLNTEAFF.

The chain uses TRBV28 and TRBJ1-6; D perhaps matches TRBD1 (5 bases). The CDR3 contains 14 residues. V was trimmed by 3 bases and J by 8 bases, leaving 11 bases between them. Germline CDR1 reads MDHEN; CDR2 reads SYDVKM. The CDR3 sequence: CASSLRQGYSPLHF. The CDR3 DNA is TGTGCCAGCAGTTTGAGGCAGGGTTATTCACCCCTCCACTTT.

On this clonotype: A single base separates this from a much larger clone, so it may be a read error. The V and J genes are TRBV7-3 and TRBJ1-3, with 7 nucleotides matching TRBD1. The CDR3 has 15 residues. The ends lost 5 bases at V and 3 bases at J; junction bases unmatched: 7. Germline V gene lookup returns CDR1 SGHTA and CDR2 FQGTGA. The DNA of the CDR3 is TGTGCCAGCAGCGCAACAGGGGACTATGGAAACACCATATATTTT. This sequence encodes CASSATGDYGNTIYF.